The 9 T cell receptor beta chains listed next were all sequenced from one sample in a study of cytotoxic CD8 clonotypes in ibrutinib-treated CLL. Using immunoSEQ multiplex PCR, the repertoire was profiled, and TCRdb retains in-frame clones only, with some absent. The sample has 100,000 to 150,000 clones; approximately 85% are singletons. The sample here was PBMCs, taken after 24 months of ibrutinib treatment. These receptor sequences come from a human donor with chronic lymphocytic leukemia.

The chain is built from TRBV4-1 and TRBJ1-3; perhaps TRBD1 as D (5 bases). The CDR3 is made up of 18 amino acids. Germline lookup yields CDR1 MGHRA and CDR2 YSYEKL. The V end was cut by 0 bases, the J end by 0 bases, with 15 bases between. The CDR3, as DNA: TGCGCCAGCAGCCAAGAGCTGGGGGACGCGAGCTCTGGAAACACCATATATTTT. This sequence encodes CASSQELGDASSGNTIYF.

V usage is TRBV5-1 and J usage is TRBJ2-3; 13 positions match TRBD2. Trimming at V came to 0 bases and at J to 2 bases, leaving 6 bases not matched to a gene. This CDR3 region has 18 residues. Germline CDR1 and CDR2: SGHRS and YFSETQ. The CDR3 region is CASSLGFGTSGTTDTQYF. CDR3 bases: TGCGCCAGCAGCTTGGGGTTTGGGACTAGCGGGACCACAGATACGCAGTATTTT.

The chain combines TRBV28 with TRBJ2-6; 8 nucleotides line up with TRBD1. Germline CDR1 and CDR2: MDHEN and SYDVKM. The V segment lost 4 bases and the J segment 4 bases; nucleotides outside the gene matches: 9. The CDR3 runs 17 residues. The chain's CDR3 is CASSSTGGVRGANVLTF. CDR3 DNA: TGTGCCAGCAGTTCCACAGGGGGTGTAAGGGGGGCCAACGTCCTGACTTTC.

This chain uses TRBV28 with TRBJ1-2; TRBD1 agrees at 7 bases. The CDR3 has 12 amino acids. The junction had 3 bases not matched to a gene; V was cut back by 7 bases and J by 4 bases. CDR1 and CDR2 from the germline V gene are MDHEN and SYDVKM. As DNA, the CDR3 is TGTGCCAGCACCGGGACAGCCTATGGCTACACCTTC. Protein product: CASTGTAYGYTF.

The V and J genes are TRBV19 and TRBJ1-3, with a possible D match to TRBD1 (5 bases). V dropped 1 base and J dropped 4 bases, with 14 bases sitting between them. The CDR3 has 16 residues. In germline, CDR1 is LNHDA, CDR2 SQIVND (reference sequence). As DNA, the CDR3 is TGTGCCAGTAGTATAGCGGCGGGGACGGCAGGAAACACCATATATTTT. Protein: CASSIAAGTAGNTIYF.

The rearrangement joins TRBV11-1 to TRBJ2-2; 12 bases are shared with TRBD2. Germline V gene sequence: CDR1 SGHAT, CDR2 FQDESV (reference sequence). V shed 5 bases, J shed 7 bases, and the junction held 17 bases outside the gene matches. There are 19 residues in the CDR3. The CDR3 here is CASSIGSARTSGNIGELFF. The DNA for the CDR3 is TGTGCCAGCAGCATAGGATCAGCCCGGACTAGCGGGAATATCGGGGAGCTGTTTTTT.

The V call is TRBV4-2, the J call TRBJ2-1; D is undetermined. The CDR3 consists of 17 residues. V lost 0 bases and J 2 bases, leaving 14 bases between the germline ends. The germline V gene has CDR1 LGHNA and CDR2 YNFKEQ. The CDR3 DNA sequence: TGTGCCAGCAGCCAAGATGGAGACACCTATCCCTACAATGAGCAGTTCTTC. This encodes CASSQDGDTYPYNEQFF.

This clone was seen a single time. V usage is TRBV10-3 and J usage is TRBJ1-4, with D possibly matching TRBD1 (6 bases). There are 16 residues in the CDR3. Looked up from germline, CDR1 is ENHRY and CDR2 is SYGVKD. V lost 0 bases, J lost 8 bases, and 16 bases lay in between. This CDR3 is CAISESIGGLGEKLFF. The CDR3 region has the DNA TGTGCCATCAGTGAGTCGATTGGGGGGCTGGGGGAAAAACTGTTTTTT.

The gene calls are TRBV29-1 and TRBJ2-3, with 7 bases identical to TRBD1. From germline, CDR1 is SQVTM and CDR2 ANQGSEA. The V segment lost 4 bases and the J segment 3 bases; nucleotides outside the gene matches: 7. CDR3 size: 14 residues. CDR3 in amino acids: CSVARGQMTDTQYF. CDR3 nucleotides: TGCAGCGTTGCTCGGGGACAGATGACAGATACGCAGTATTTT.